This TCR beta chain appears in the sequencing data of a study of identical twins (TCRdb year 2016). Notes on the research overall: To test whether fetal clonotypes persist, this study deep-sequenced TCR alpha and beta repertoires from monozygotic twins, from unrelated adults of various ages, and from cord blood. To rule out contamination, the twin experiments were replicated at different times with different library preparation protocols.

All donors were healthy Caucasians. Miltenyi CD45RO+ enrichment and human naive T-cell isolation kits were used to isolate memory (CD45RO+) and naive T cells from PBMC. The CDR3 covers 15 residues, taking in both the cysteine and the phenylalanine. This entry keeps only the CDR3 DNA: 45 bases, framed from base 1. V trim: 4 bases; J trim: 3 bases; unmatched bases: 10. The germline V gene (reference sequence) supplies CDR1 SGHNT and CDR2 YYREEE. Library preparation was by 5' RACE. The listed sequencing device is Illumina HiSeq 2000. Template switching introduced a universal primer binding site; the final cDNA contained a unique molecular identifier, enabling accurate counting of TCR cDNA molecules. First-strand cDNA for TCR alpha and beta chains was synthesized from specific primers in the conserved constant-segment region. To control for contamination, every cDNA library was double barcoded, receiving both a SMART-Mk sample barcode and Illumina barcodes. TruSeq adapter sequences along with Illumina sample barcodes were introduced in two successive PCR steps. The TCR alpha and beta cDNA libraries were sequenced on the Illumina HiSeq platform using custom primers. The study's processing was this. Raw reads were processed with MiGEC to extract unique molecular identifiers, and MiXCR was used to determine CDR3 positions. Recombination models were inferred per individual with the repgenHMM and IGoR tools using an EM algorithm. Shared clonotype analysis was performed with the tcR package in R, normalizing sharing by the product of cloneset sizes. To study raw recombination free of thymic and clonal selection effects, out-of-frame nonproductive sequences were analyzed. Clones were called with MiXCR by TCRdb after fastp trimmed the public reads at Q25, and only in-frame beta chains were retained. Rows are combined by CDR3 protein, so each entry shows the most common genes and DNA. TCRdb's processing, not the authors', yielded these V and J calls. The sample data list about 240,000 distinct CDR3 sequences, and about 10% of these were observed just once. More than 8.5% of the sample rests with the top ten.

General findings and caveats noted by the study authors: In monozygotic twins, out-of-frame TCR alpha sharing was systematically underestimated by recombination models, although the models agreed with sharing between unrelated individuals. A weaker excess of twin sharing was found in beta out-of-frame sequences because the signal-to-noise ratio was lowered by fewer shared sequences. Invariant T cells such as MAIT and iNKT could partly confound zero-insertion analyses, although diverse VJ usage argued against such confounding for most clonotypes. Because the same donors could not be followed over many years, the conclusions relied on cross-sectional statistical analysis. Out-of-frame TCR alpha sequences shared between twins showed an excess of low generation-probability sequences compared with coincidental sharing between unrelated individuals. Abundant cord blood beta clonotypes had fewer insertions, young adult naive repertoires showed a similar but weaker trend, and memory repertoires showed no such trend.

This clonotype was detected a few times. Its antigen is currently not known. Qualities for individual bases were not recorded, and no much larger clone is one base off. The source is a man aged 45 to 65 in good health. This sequence uses TRBV5-4 and TRBJ2-7; 7 of the junction bases match TRBD1. The sequenced sample consisted of memory T cells sorted from blood. The cell subset or site label here, explained by the study, means: CD45RO+ enriched T cells. The CDR3 protein: CASSPYRGSDYEQYF. The nucleotide sequence is TGTGCCAGCAGCCCCTACAGGGGCTCCGACTACGAGCAGTACTTC.